These 24 T cell receptor beta chains originate from one sample sequenced in a study of vaccination and CD4 T cells after COVID-19. TCRdb re-analysed the PCR reads in MiXCR, keeping a single row per CDR3 protein. The sample contains about 39,000 distinct CDR3 sequences, 36% of which appear only once. The time point denotes: late sampling 161 to 241 days after vaccination in a few convalescent patients. Sample: CD4+ T cells from blood, taken about 7 months after SARS-CoV-2 vaccination. These receptors originate from a human donor who had recovered from COVID-19.

V gene TRBV27 combines with J gene TRBJ2-3, with D perhaps given as TRBD1 or TRBD2 (5 bases each). This CDR3 has 14 amino acids. From germline, CDR1 is MNHEY and CDR2 SMNVEV (reference sequence). Deletions cut 2 bases from V and 4 bases from J, with 10 bases between. The CDR3: CASSLGDGADTQYF. Written as DNA, the CDR3 is TGTGCCAGCAGTTTAGGGGACGGCGCAGATACGCAGTATTTT.

This sequence joins TRBV7-9 and TRBJ2-1; D unresolved. This CDR3 is built from 15 residues. Trimming stripped 5 bases from V and 4 bases from J, with 15 bases between. CDR1 is SEHNR, CDR2 FQNEAQ, per germline (reference sequence). The CDR3: CASSPSEAEYNEQFF. The CDR3 nucleotides are TGTGCCAGCAGCCCGTCTGAGGCGGAGTACAATGAGCAGTTCTTC.

This clonotype was observed a handful of times. The chain is built from TRBV4-2 and TRBJ2-7, with D unresolved. Germline loops: CDR1 LGHNA, CDR2 YNFKEQ. The CDR3 spans 14 residues. V lost 4 bases to trimming and J lost 5 bases, with 15 bases between them. The CDR3 DNA is TGTGCCAGCAGCCCAGACTTAGTGGCCCACGAGCAGTACTTC. Amino acids: CASSPDLVAHEQYF.

This chain connects TRBV29-1 to TRBJ2-5; D unclear. Trimming shortened V by 3 bases and J by 0 bases, and 5 bases separated the two germline ends. The germline V gene encodes CDR1 SQVTM and CDR2 ANQGSEA. This CDR3 has 12 amino acids. In nucleotides, the CDR3 is TGCAGCGTTGAGCCTTACCAAGAGACCCAGTACTTC. It is translated as CSVEPYQETQYF. The entire variable domain, with the rest obtained from reference TRBV29-1 and TRBJ2-5, is as follows: SAVISQKPSRDICQRGTSLTIQCQVDSQVTMMFWYRQQPGQSLTLIATANQGSEATYESGFVIDKFPISRPNLTFSTLTVSNMSPEDSSIYLCSVEPYQETQYFGPGTRLLVL.

This clonotype was counted only a few times. The V call is TRBV28, the J call TRBJ1-1; no definite D call. There are 13 residues in the CDR3. CDR1 is MDHEN and CDR2 is SYDVKM in the germline V gene. V gave up 6 bases and J gave up 6 bases, with 14 bases separating them. CDR3 protein: CASRLQEWAEAFF. CDR3 coding DNA: TGTGCCAGCAGGTTGCAGGAGTGGGCTGAAGCTTTCTTT.

The chain recombines TRBV5-8 with TRBJ1-5; D is undetermined. The germline gives CDR1 SGHTS, CDR2 YDEGEE. Trimming removed 4 bases from V and 7 bases from J, with 24 bases in between. This CDR3 has 17 amino acids. CDR3 region: CASSMFRGDRMRQPQHF. CDR3 DNA: TGTGCCAGCAGCATGTTCCGGGGAGACCGTATGAGACAGCCCCAGCATTTT.

This clonotype was counted only a few times. V and J are TRBV21-1 and TRBJ1-5. TRBV21-1 is marked as a pseudogene. The CDR3 has 18 amino acids. CDR3 coding DNA: TGTGCCAGCAGCAAAGTGATCTGGGGAAGTGGTGGCAATCAGCCCCAGCATTTT. Amino acid sequence: CASSKVIWGSGGNQPQHF.

This clonotype occurred once. The CDR3 loop reads CTSSQGQILRTLANYGYTF. DNA for the CDR3: TGCACCAGCAGCCAAGGACAAATTTTGAGGACGCTGGCTAACTATGGCTACACCTTC. This chain uses TRBV1 with TRBJ1-2. TRBV1 is a known pseudogene. The CDR3 is 19 residues long.

This clonotype was recorded a few times. V is TRBV20-1 and J is TRBJ1-1; no definite D call. Trimming left V 3 bases short and J 6 bases short, with 17 bases between. The CDR3 length is 14 residues. CDR1 and CDR2 from the germline V gene are DFQATT and SNEGSKA (reference sequence). The DNA of the CDR3 is TGCAGTGCTAGGCCGCAGCGGGCTTACTCTGAAGCTTTCTTT. Encoded protein: CSARPQRAYSEAFF.

V gene TRBV20-1 combines with J gene TRBJ2-7; TRBD2 aligns across 8 bases. With V trimmed by 2 bases and J by 2 bases, 11 bases remained unmatched. The CDR3 extends over 16 amino acids. Germline V gene sequence: CDR1 DFQATT, CDR2 SNEGSKA (reference sequence). CDR3 sequence reads: CSARPRDSGKAYEQYF. Written as DNA, the CDR3 is TGCAGTGCTAGACCCCGGGATAGCGGGAAAGCCTACGAGCAGTACTTC.

This chain links TRBV27 with TRBJ1-1; 8 bases are shared with TRBD1. This CDR3 is built from 13 residues. From germline, CDR1 is MNHEY and CDR2 SMNVEV (reference sequence). J lost 10 bases, V lost 6 bases, and 10 bases had no gene match. The CDR3 DNA reads TGTGCCAGCAGAGGACCGACAGGGGCCGGAGCTTTCTTT. Translating it yields CASRGPTGAGAFF.

The table lists this clonotype with a few counts. The chain carries TRBV7-3 and TRBJ2-1; possible D gene TRBD2, 6 bases. Germline CDR1 is SGHTA and CDR2 is FQGTGA. The CDR3 has 16 amino acids. V was clipped by 2 bases and J by 4 bases, with 15 bases between them. The CDR3 nucleotides read TGTGCCAGCAGCTTAGAGGGTAGCGGAGTATACAATGAGCAGTTCTTC. Translating it yields CASSLEGSGVYNEQFF.

This clonotype was seen only a few times. The chain combines TRBV6-5 with TRBJ2-1, with no clear D. The CDR3 has 13 residues. Deletions cut 4 bases from V and 2 bases from J, with 6 bases between. Germline CDR1 reads MNHEY; CDR2 reads SVGAGI. CDR3 region: CASSSDTYNEQFF. CDR3 DNA sequence: TGTGCCAGCAGTTCCGACACCTACAATGAGCAGTTCTTC.

The V gene is TRBV7-3, the J gene TRBJ2-1, with 10 bases matching TRBD2. Losses at the gene ends were 4 bases for V and 6 bases for J; bases not matched to a gene: 12. The CDR3 length is 17 residues. The germline V gene has CDR1 SGHTA and CDR2 FQGTGA. CDR3 in DNA: TGTGCCAGCAGCTCGGGCGAAGCGGGAGGGGGTTTCAATGAGCAGTTCTTC. It specifies CASSSGEAGGGFNEQFF.

This clonotype came up a few times. The chain combines TRBV28 with TRBJ2-5; possible D gene TRBD1, 6 bases. CDR1 and CDR2 (germline): MDHEN, SYDVKM. There are 13 residues in the CDR3. Trimming pared 4 bases from V and 5 bases from J, leaving 11 bases between. The CDR3: CASSSRGLETQYF. Here the CDR3 DNA reads TGTGCCAGCAGTTCCAGGGGATTGGAGACCCAGTACTTC.

This clonotype has only a few counts. The CDR3 coding sequence is TGCAGTGCCCTACGGGGGGAGGGCCCAGATACGCAGTATTTT. It is translated as CSALRGEGPDTQYF. This sequence joins TRBV20-1 and TRBJ2-3; TRBD2 matches at 7 bases. This CDR3 has 14 amino acids. Germline values: CDR1 DFQATT, CDR2 SNEGSKA (reference sequence). With 6 bases clipped from V and 4 bases from J, the junction kept 10 bases outside the gene matches.

This clonotype was counted only a few times. V gene TRBV27 combines with J gene TRBJ2-1, with 14 bases matching TRBD2. Losses at the gene ends were 5 bases for V and 4 bases for J; bases not matched to a gene: 7. Germline CDR1 and CDR2: MNHEY and SMNVEV (reference sequence). The CDR3 spans 17 residues. The CDR3 DNA is TGTGCCAGCAGTCTCGGACTAGCGGGAGGTCTGTACAATGAGCAGTTCTTC. Amino acid sequence: CASSLGLAGGLYNEQFF.

This clonotype was found once. The chain combines TRBV6-2 or TRBV6-3 with TRBJ2-1; D gene uncertain. Germline lookup yields CDR1 MNHEY and CDR2 SVGEGT. The CDR3 has 14 residues. Trimming pared 6 bases from V and 3 bases from J, leaving 12 bases between. As DNA, the CDR3 is TGTGCCAGCAGGAACCAGCGTAACTACAATGAGCAGTTCTTC. It is translated as CASRNQRNYNEQFF.

This clonotype came up a few times. The gene calls are TRBV7-2 and TRBJ2-7; 8 bases are shared with TRBD1. Germline V gives CDR1 SGHTA, CDR2 FQGNSA. V shed 0 bases and J 6 bases; nucleotides not matched to a gene: 7. The CDR3 spans 15 residues. The CDR3 is CASSLARDRSFEQYF. CDR3 nucleotides: TGTGCCAGCAGCTTAGCGAGGGACAGGTCGTTCGAGCAGTACTTC.

This clonotype was observed a handful of times. The chain combines TRBV20-1 with TRBJ1-2; no firm D call. CDR3 size: 12 residues. Germline assignment: CDR1 DFQATT and CDR2 SNEGSKA (reference sequence). Deletions cut 0 bases from V and 8 bases from J, with 10 bases between. The CDR3 region has the DNA TGCAGTGCTAGAGATAACGGGGTGGGCTACACCTTC. Translation gives CSARDNGVGYTF.

The chain combines TRBV20-1 with TRBJ2-3, with 8 bases fitting TRBD2. This CDR3 comprises 19 residues. V dropped 4 bases and J dropped 2; count of bases not matched to a gene: 20. The V gene's germline CDR1 is DFQATT and CDR2 SNEGSKA (reference sequence). The CDR3: CSAMSAAGVRFPFTDTQYF. Written as DNA, the CDR3 is TGCAGTGCTATGTCTGCAGCGGGAGTACGTTTCCCGTTCACAGATACGCAGTATTTT.

This clonotype has only a few counts. This chain connects TRBV6-1 to TRBJ2-6; no clear D gene. Trimming stripped 8 bases from V and 2 bases from J, with 10 bases between. Germline V gene sequence: CDR1 MNHNS, CDR2 SASEGT. The CDR3 extends over 14 amino acids. CDR3 region: CASDETAGANVLTF. Here the CDR3 DNA reads TGTGCCAGCGACGAAACAGCTGGGGCCAACGTCCTGACTTTC.

This clonotype occurred once. This sequence joins TRBV20-1 and TRBJ2-5; D is undetermined. The germline CDR1 and CDR2 sequences are DFQATT and SNEGSKA (reference sequence). CDR3 length: 11 residues. Deletions cut 5 bases from V and 4 bases from J, with 8 bases between. The CDR3 here is CSAPQRETQYF. The CDR3 coding sequence is TGCAGTGCTCCCCAACGAGAGACCCAGTACTTC.

In this sample, this clonotype turned up a few times. The V and J genes are TRBV20-1 and TRBJ1-2; D is uncertain. This CDR3 is built from 10 residues. Trimming cost V 3 bases and J 6 bases, with 5 bases left between them. CDR1 DFQATT and CDR2 SNEGSKA come from the germline V gene (reference sequence). CDR3: CSASLNGYTF. CDR3 nucleotides: TGCAGTGCTAGTTTGAATGGCTACACCTTC.